The 27 T cell receptor beta chains presented below share a single source sample, sequenced in a study of cytomegalovirus exposure and HLA in healthy donors. The PCR contained 60 Vbeta and 13 Jbeta primers. TCRdb's copy holds only in-frame clones and misses some; the assay was immunoSEQ multiplex PCR. The sample carries 110,000 to 150,000 clones, about 77% recorded once. Input material: PBMCs. The receptors derive from a female donor in good health and CMV-seronegative.

The V call is TRBV11-2, the J call TRBJ1-1; TRBD1 might be the D (6 bases). The CDR3 is 14 amino acids. V gave up 4 bases and J gave up 4 bases, with 13 bases separating them. Germline V gene sequence: CDR1 SGHAT, CDR2 FQNNGV. This chain's CDR3 is CASSSQGSITEAFF. The CDR3 DNA reads TGTGCCAGCAGCTCACAGGGATCGATCACTGAAGCTTTCTTT. The variable domain in full, with the rest retrieved from reference TRBV11-2 and TRBJ1-1, is EAGVAQSPRYKIIEKRQSVAFWCNPISGHATLYWYQQILGQGPKLLIQFQNNGVVDDSQLPKDRFSAERLKGVDSTLKIQPAKLEDSAVYLCASSSQGSITEAFFGQGTRLTVV.

The rearrangement uses TRBV7-9 and TRBJ2-7, with D maybe TRBD2 (5 bases). The CDR3 spans 14 residues. V lost 4 bases and J 6 bases, leaving 16 bases between the germline ends. Looked up from germline, CDR1 is SEHNR and CDR2 is FQNEAQ (reference sequence). The CDR3 nucleotides are TGTGCCAGCAGCTCTTCCGGGATTACTTTCGAGCAGTACTTC. Translating gives CASSSSGITFEQYF.

The rearrangement joins TRBV6-1 to TRBJ1-5, with 8 positions matching TRBD1. The CDR3 extends over 14 amino acids. Germline CDR1 MNHNS, CDR2 SASEGT. V trimming: 6 bases; J trimming: 3 bases; junction bases outside the gene matches: 4. CDR3 amino acids: CASSEGQANQPQHF. The CDR3 DNA reads as TGTGCCAGCAGCGAGGGACAGGCCAATCAGCCCCAGCATTTT.

This chain uses TRBV5-1 with TRBJ1-2; 7 bases align to TRBD1. This CDR3 comprises 14 residues. From germline, CDR1 is SGHRS and CDR2 YFSETQ. V shed 0 bases and J 6 bases; nucleotides not matched to a gene: 5. The CDR3 DNA reads TGCGCCAGCAGCTTGGTAGGGGGCGCAGATGGCTACACCTTC. This sequence encodes CASSLVGGADGYTF.

Remarks on this clone: At the DNA level, this CDR3 is encoded by other sequences in the same sample as well. V and J are TRBV6-6 and TRBJ2-2, with 8 bases identical to TRBD1. The V gene's germline CDR1 is MNHNY and CDR2 SVGAGI (reference sequence). With V trimmed by 9 bases and J by 3 bases, 6 bases remained unmatched. This CDR3 has 14 residues. The CDR3 spells CASGQGRDTGELFF. In nucleotides, the CDR3 is TGTGCCAGTGGACAGGGACGGGACACCGGGGAGCTGTTTTTT.

J is TRBJ2-1 and V is TRBV11-3; no clear D. Trimming took off 5 bases at V and 10 bases at J, with 9 bases between the two ends. Germline values: CDR1 SGHNT, CDR2 YENEEA. The CDR3 consists of 11 residues. CDR3 bases: TGTGCCAGCAGCCGATCGGTGGAGCAGTTCTTC. Amino acids: CASSRSVEQFF.

The genes are TRBV18 and TRBJ2-1; 8 bases match TRBD2. V was pared by 1 base and J by 9 bases, with 8 bases of the junction left unmatched. The CDR3 sequence is 15 residues long. Germline values: CDR1 KGHSH, CDR2 LQKENI. This CDR3 reads CASSPRYELAVEQFF. CDR3 DNA sequence: TGTGCCAGCTCACCACGGTATGAACTAGCGGTTGAGCAGTTCTTC. Combining the CDR3 with reference TRBV18 and TRBJ2-1 gives the whole variable domain NAGVMQNPRHLVRRRGQEARLRCSPMKGHSHVYWYRQLPEEGLKFMVYLQKENIIDESGMPKERFSAEFPKEGPSILRIQQVVRGDSAAYFCASSPRYELAVEQFFGPGTRLTVL.

This chain links TRBV10-2 with TRBJ1-1; 8 bases fit TRBD1. V lost 6 bases to trimming and J lost 4 bases; unmatched junction nucleotides: 13. CDR3 length: 16 residues. Germline V lookup: CDR1 WSHSY, CDR2 SAAADI. The chain's CDR3 is CASSQGTGRVSTEAFF. The CDR3 bases are TGCGCCAGCAGCCAAGGGACAGGTCGGGTTAGCACTGAAGCTTTCTTT.

This clone was observed a handful of times. The J gene is TRBJ2-7, the V gene TRBV6-5; 8 bases match TRBD1. J lost 3 bases, V lost 6 bases, and 7 bases had no gene match. CDR1 MNHEY and CDR2 SVGAGI come from the germline V gene. The CDR3 is 14 amino acids. CDR3 coding DNA: TGTGCCAGCAGGAAACTCGACAGGGGCTACGAGCAGTACTTC. Translation: CASRKLDRGYEQYF.

The rearrangement joins TRBV6-5 to TRBJ2-1; 7 nucleotides match TRBD2. Trimming removed 0 bases from V and 7 bases from J; junction bases left unmatched: 9. The CDR3 covers 16 residues. Looked up from germline, CDR1 is MNHEY and CDR2 is SVGAGI. This CDR3 is CASSYSREGPRNEQFF. The CDR3 DNA follows: TGTGCCAGCAGTTACTCTAGGGAGGGGCCGAGGAATGAGCAGTTCTTC.

Notes on this clone: At the DNA level, this CDR3 is encoded by other sequences in the same sample as well. V usage is TRBV29-1 and J usage is TRBJ1-2; 9 positions agree with TRBD1. Germline V lookup: CDR1 SQVTM, CDR2 ANQGSEA. V was clipped by 4 bases and J by 8 bases; unmatched bases: 5. The CDR3 contains 12 residues. The chain's CDR3 is CSVAGQGRGYTF. In DNA form, the CDR3 reads TGCAGCGTTGCCGGACAGGGGCGAGGCTACACCTTC.

The V gene is TRBV18, the J gene TRBJ1-1, with D unresolved. The CDR3 extends over 13 amino acids. The germline V gene has CDR1 KGHSH and CDR2 LQKENI. Trimming cost V 8 bases and J 0 bases, with 10 bases left between them. The CDR3 DNA sequence: TGTGCCAGCGTACGGGATATGAACACTGAAGCTTTCTTT. Residues: CASVRDMNTEAFF.

The V gene is TRBV7-9, the J gene TRBJ2-2; possible D gene TRBD1, 6 bases. The V gene's germline CDR1 is SEHNR and CDR2 FQNEAQ (reference sequence). V was shortened by 4 bases and J by 1 base, with 10 bases between the two germline ends. The CDR3 runs to 15 residues. CDR3 protein: CASSSKTGNTGELFF. CDR3 sequence (DNA): TGTGCCAGCAGCTCCAAGACAGGGAACACCGGGGAGCTGTTTTTT.

This clone was found once. This CDR3 is CASSVRVRDTQYF. The CDR3 DNA is TGTGCCAGCAGCGTACGGGTGAGAGATACGCAGTATTTT. The chain combines TRBV9 with TRBJ2-3, with unresolved D. This CDR3 is 13 amino acids long. In germline, CDR1 is SGDLS, CDR2 YYNGEE. Trimming shortened V by 1 base and J by 5 bases, and 8 bases separated the two germline ends.

The CDR3 is CATNPSGAANYGYTF. The DNA for the CDR3 is TGTGCCACCAATCCGTCAGGGGCGGCTAACTATGGCTACACCTTC. The rearrangement uses TRBV25-1 and TRBJ1-2, with D perhaps matching TRBD1 (6 bases). The CDR3 spans 15 residues. Germline V gives CDR1 MGHDK, CDR2 SYGVNS. V was shortened by 10 bases and J by 0 bases, with 18 bases between the two germline ends.

V is TRBV12-5 and J is TRBJ1-3, with D maybe TRBD1 (5 bases). The CDR3 loop spans 13 amino acids. Germline loops: CDR1 LGHNT, CDR2 FRNRAP. V was trimmed by 6 bases and J by 8 bases, leaving 14 bases between them. CDR3 amino acids: CASGPSGVDTIYF. DNA for the CDR3: TGTGCTAGTGGCCCCTCGGGGGTGGACACCATATATTTT.

The chain joins TRBV7-9 to TRBJ1-2; D is possibly TRBD1 (6 bases). CDR3 size: 13 residues. The V gene's germline CDR1 is SEHNR and CDR2 FQNEAQ (reference sequence). Between the trimmed V and J ends, which lost 1 base and 4 bases, there was a span of 7 bases. The chain's CDR3 is CASSLGTVYGYTF. The CDR3 region has the DNA TGTGCCAGCAGCTTAGGGACAGTCTATGGCTACACCTTC.

This sequence joins TRBV6-1 and TRBJ2-7; 7 bases are shared with TRBD2. Germline CDR1 MNHNS, CDR2 SASEGT. The CDR3 runs 16 residues. V gave up 4 bases and J gave up 4 bases; unmatched junction bases: 13. In DNA, the CDR3 is TGTGCCAGCAGTGCCCCTTCTGGGGGGGTTACTTACGAGCAGTACTTC. Translated, it gives CASSAPSGGVTYEQYF.

The chain employs TRBV5-4 and TRBJ2-5, with D tentatively TRBD2 (5 bases). Deletions cut 6 bases from V and 5 bases from J, with 14 bases between. Germline V CDR1 and CDR2: SGHNT, YYREEE (reference sequence). The length of the CDR3 is 13 residues. CDR3 residues: CASTGGSEETQYF. The CDR3 coding sequence is TGTGCCAGCACAGGAGGTAGCGAGGAGACCCAGTACTTC.

The rearrangement uses TRBV2 and TRBJ2-1; TRBD1 aligns across 9 bases. V lost 4 bases to trimming and J lost 5 bases; unmatched junction nucleotides: 9. CDR1 SNHLY and CDR2 FYNNEI come from the germline V gene. The CDR3 is 16 amino acids. The CDR3: CASSVNRDRVNNEQFF. CDR3 coding DNA: TGTGCCAGCAGTGTGAACCGGGACAGGGTAAACAATGAGCAGTTCTTC.

The rearrangement uses TRBV5-6 and TRBJ2-3; maybe TRBD1 (6 bases). The CDR3 loop spans 13 amino acids. Trimming cost V 2 bases and J 4 bases, with 8 bases left between them. CDR1 is SGHDT, CDR2 YYEEEE, per germline. DNA for the CDR3: TGTGCCAGCAGCTTTCGACAGGCAGATACGCAGTATTTT. Its protein product is CASSFRQADTQYF.

This chain joins TRBV27 and TRBJ2-1, with 14 bases matching TRBD2. V was pared by 5 bases and J by 0 bases, with 6 bases of the junction left unmatched. Germline assignment: CDR1 MNHEY and CDR2 SMNVEV (reference sequence). The CDR3 is 18 residues long. The DNA of the CDR3 is TGTGCCAGCAGTCTGGGACTAGCGGGGGTCGGCTCCTACAATGAGCAGTTCTTC. This gives the protein CASSLGLAGVGSYNEQFF.

The chain has TRBV12-5 and TRBJ2-1, with 7 bases matching TRBD2. The CDR3 contains 12 residues. Losses at the gene ends were 1 base for V and 12 bases for J; bases not matched to a gene: 3. Germline V CDR1 and CDR2: LGHNT, FRNRAP. CDR3: CASGLGGGWQFF. The CDR3 DNA reads as TGTGCTAGTGGTTTGGGGGGGGGATGGCAGTTCTTC.

This chain connects TRBV9 to TRBJ1-2; no reliable D call. The length of the CDR3 is 14 residues. V lost 1 base, J lost 6 bases, and 13 bases lay in between. Germline CDR1 and CDR2: SGDLS and YYNGEE. This chain's CDR3 is CASSVIRGPDGYTF. The CDR3 nucleotides are TGTGCCAGCAGCGTAATTCGGGGTCCCGATGGCTACACCTTC.

The rearrangement links TRBV11-2 to TRBJ2-1, with D maybe TRBD1 (5 bases). The germline gives CDR1 SGHAT, CDR2 FQNNGV. The V and J ends lost 7 bases and 3 bases respectively, with 19 bases between them. This CDR3 is 16 amino acids long. CDR3 amino acids: CASKKGVGPLYNEQFF. The CDR3, as DNA: TGTGCCAGCAAAAAAGGGGTGGGTCCCCTCTACAATGAGCAGTTCTTC.

This chain joins TRBV9 and TRBJ2-3; 11 nucleotides agree with TRBD2. V shed 0 bases and J 2 bases; nucleotides not matched to a gene: 5. The CDR3 extends over 17 amino acids. Germline CDR1 and CDR2: SGDLS and YYNGEE. The DNA for the CDR3 is TGTGCCAGCAGCGTAGCGACTAGCGGGGTTTTCACAGATACGCAGTATTTT. Its translation is CASSVATSGVFTDTQYF.

V gene TRBV29-1 combines with J gene TRBJ2-7; 12 bases agree with TRBD2. Losses at the gene ends were 4 bases for V and 6 bases for J; bases not matched to a gene: 7. Germline assignment: CDR1 SQVTM and CDR2 ANQGSEA. The CDR3 is 14 amino acids. The CDR3 nucleotides are TGCAGCGTTGTTCTAGCGGGAGGGAGGGCCGAGCAGTACTTC. Its protein product is CSVVLAGGRAEQYF.